A single sample gave rise to the 27 T cell receptor beta chains below, sequenced in a study of a mutant IDH1 vaccine in newly diagnosed glioma. Repertoires were generated with immunoSEQ multiplex PCR, while TCRdb's copy carries only in-frame clones and drops some. In the table there are about 41,000 clones, 78% of which are singletons. Regarding time point: week 23, last vaccination. Each dose delivered 300 ug of mutant IDH1 20-mer peptide subcutaneously with imiquimod. Antigens for these TCRs are unknown. The sample was PBMCs, taken from a glioma patient whose treatment included an IDH1 peptide vaccine. The source is a woman between 40 and 50 years old with glioma. Some clones in this sample may be carry-over from other donors' samples.

The rearrangement links TRBV2 to TRBJ2-5, with TRBD2 identical over 7 bases. CDR1 and CDR2 (germline): SNHLY, FYNNEI. This CDR3 has 14 residues. The ends lost 4 bases at V and 5 bases at J; junction bases unmatched: 7. The DNA for the CDR3 is TGTGCCAGCAGTGGACTCGACGGGGGGGAGACCCAGTACTTC. This encodes CASSGLDGGETQYF.

The chain couples TRBV28 to TRBJ2-5; D is ambiguous. Germline lookup yields CDR1 MDHEN and CDR2 SYDVKM. The CDR3 consists of 15 residues. The V end lost 4 bases, the J end lost 4 bases, and 16 bases lay between the germline ends. CDR3 sequence (DNA): TGTGCCAGCAGTTATACAATGGGTGGCGGAGAGACCCAGTACTTC. This sequence encodes CASSYTMGGGETQYF.

The chain is built from TRBV5-1 and TRBJ1-1; no firm D call. This CDR3 has 14 residues. V was clipped by 4 bases and J by 3 bases, with 13 bases between them. CDR1 and CDR2 from the germline V gene are SGHRS and YFSETQ. CDR3 DNA sequence: TGCGCCAGCAGCAACCCCGACCGGTACACTGAAGCTTTCTTT. Translating gives CASSNPDRYTEAFF.

The chain employs TRBV20-1 and TRBJ2-7; D gene ambiguous. The ends were cut back, 3 bases at V and 2 bases at J, with 5 bases in the middle. The CDR3 runs 11 residues. Looked up from germline, CDR1 is DFQATT and CDR2 is SNEGSKA (reference sequence). CDR3 coding DNA: TGCAGTGCTAGGGAGACCTACGAGCAGTACTTC. Its translation is CSARETYEQYF.

The gene calls are TRBV23-1 and TRBJ2-3, with 8 bases fitting TRBD2. TRBV23-1 is an ORF; its function is uncertain. The V segment lost 7 bases and the J segment 6 bases; nucleotides outside the gene matches: 9. The CDR3 runs to 14 residues. The CDR3: CASTQRELGDTQYF. The CDR3 DNA reads as TGCGCCAGCACCCAGCGGGAGCTAGGCGATACGCAGTATTTT.

The rearrangement uses TRBV29-1 and TRBJ2-7; 10 bases align to TRBD1. The CDR3 length is 14 residues. Germline V gene data show CDR1 as SQVTM and CDR2 as ANQGSEA. Trimming took 2 bases from V and 2 from J; bases not matched to a gene: 3. This CDR3 is CSVELDRGAYEQYF. The CDR3 nucleotides read TGCAGCGTTGAACTGGACAGGGGGGCCTACGAGCAGTACTTC.

V is TRBV19 and J is TRBJ1-2; D not certain. Germline-derived CDR1 and CDR2 are LNHDA and SQIVND (reference sequence). This CDR3 is 14 amino acids long. Trimming took off 3 bases at V and 4 bases at J, with 12 bases between the two ends. CDR3 residues: CASSIGQPLYGYTF. CDR3 in DNA: TGTGCCAGTAGTATTGGTCAACCGCTCTATGGCTACACCTTC.

V gene TRBV5-1 combines with J gene TRBJ2-1; D possibly corresponds to TRBD2 (5 bases). Deletions cut 0 bases from V and 4 bases from J, with 14 bases between. The length of the CDR3 is 16 residues. Germline V gene sequence: CDR1 SGHRS, CDR2 YFSETQ. The CDR3 DNA reads TGCGCCAGCAGCTTGGCGCGGGCCCAATTGTACAATGAGCAGTTCTTC. This encodes CASSLARAQLYNEQFF.

The chain is built from TRBV5-4 and TRBJ2-3; TRBD1 aligns across 9 bases. CDR3 length: 16 amino acids. Trimming at V came to 1 base and at J to 1 base, leaving 4 bases not matched to a gene. The germline V gene has CDR1 SGHNT and CDR2 YYREEE (reference sequence). The CDR3 protein is CASSLSWTGGTDTQYF. For the CDR3, the DNA is TGTGCCAGCAGCTTGTCCTGGACAGGGGGCACAGATACGCAGTATTTT.

In nucleotides, the CDR3 is TGTGCCAGCAGTGCCCACTACGAGCAGTACTTC. Protein product: CASSAHYEQYF. The chain recombines TRBV6-1 with TRBJ2-7, with no clear D. This CDR3 contains 11 residues. From germline, CDR1 is MNHNS and CDR2 SASEGT. Deletions cut 4 bases from V and 3 bases from J, with 4 bases between.

The rearrangement uses TRBV9 and TRBJ2-7; TRBD1 might be the D (5 bases). V gave up 0 bases and J gave up 0 bases, with 10 bases separating them. Germline values: CDR1 SGDLS, CDR2 YYNGEE. The length of the CDR3 is 15 residues. As DNA, the CDR3 is TGTGCCAGCAGCGTAGGACAGATGAGCTCCTACGAGCAGTACTTC. It specifies CASSVGQMSSYEQYF.

This chain uses TRBV30 with TRBJ1-5; TRBD1 matches 7 bases. The CDR3 has 13 residues. V was pared by 2 bases and J by 7 bases, with 5 bases of the junction left unmatched. The germline V gene encodes CDR1 GTSNPN and CDR2 SVGIG (reference sequence). In nucleotides, the CDR3 is TGTGCCTGGAGTAGACAGGGTGGACAGCCCCAGCATTTT. It yields the protein CAWSRQGGQPQHF.

The gene calls are TRBV5-1 and TRBJ2-7; 8 bases fit TRBD2. The V gene's germline CDR1 is SGHRS and CDR2 YFSETQ. After removal of 2 bases from V and 3 bases from J, the junction contained 4 bases not matched to a gene. The length of the CDR3 is 14 residues. DNA of the CDR3: TGCGCCAGCAGCTTTAGCGGGAATGGCTACGAGCAGTACTTC. This sequence encodes CASSFSGNGYEQYF.

The chain has TRBV5-1 and TRBJ1-6; 7 bases agree with TRBD1. The CDR3 has 15 amino acids. Germline CDR1 and CDR2: SGHRS and YFSETQ. Trimming removed 4 bases from V and 5 bases from J; junction bases left unmatched: 6. DNA of the CDR3: TGCGCCAGCAGCCCGAGGACAGGTGATAATTCACCCCTCCACTTT. It translates to CASSPRTGDNSPLHF.

The chain has TRBV14 and TRBJ2-2, with 7 bases matching TRBD2. The V segment lost 3 bases and the J segment 5 bases; nucleotides outside the gene matches: 9. The CDR3 sequence is 16 residues long. Germline CDR1 reads SGHDN; CDR2 reads FVKESK. As DNA, the CDR3 is TGTGCCAGCAGCCATAGGCGGGGGAGGATGACCGGGGAGCTGTTTTTT. Translation: CASSHRRGRMTGELFF.

The J gene is TRBJ2-1, the V gene TRBV4-2; 9 positions agree with TRBD2. The CDR3 runs to 17 residues. The ends lost 1 base at V and 1 base at J; junction bases unmatched: 5. In germline, CDR1 is LGHNA, CDR2 YNFKEQ. The CDR3 DNA sequence: TGTGCCAGCAGCCAAGGCGGCGGGGGGGCGTCCTACAATGAGCAGTTCTTC. This translates into CASSQGGGGASYNEQFF.

The chain combines TRBV30 with TRBJ1-6; D perhaps matches TRBD1 (6 bases). V lost 4 bases, J lost 10 bases, and 26 bases lay in between. CDR3 length: 17 residues. The germline V gene has CDR1 GTSNPN and CDR2 SVGIG (reference sequence). Here the CDR3 DNA reads TGTGCCTGGACCCGGACAGTCCGGCGGGCGGTCGGGTCACCCCTCCACTTT. Its protein product is CAWTRTVRRAVGSPLHF.

This clone was seen a few times. V gene TRBV30 combines with J gene TRBJ1-2; the D is unclear. Trimming stripped 0 bases from V and 4 bases from J, with 15 bases between. Germline V gene lookup returns CDR1 GTSNPN and CDR2 SVGIG (reference sequence). The CDR3 sequence is 15 residues long. CDR3 loop: CAWSVGFGIGYGYTF. CDR3 bases: TGTGCCTGGAGTGTAGGGTTTGGGATTGGCTATGGCTACACCTTC.

This clone was seen a few times. The CDR3 DNA follows: TGCGCCAGCAGGCGGGACAGGGGGCTTACAGATACGCAGTATTTT. Encoded protein: CASRRDRGLTDTQYF. The chain employs TRBV4-1 and TRBJ2-3; 12 nucleotides agree with TRBD1. The J segment lost 3 bases and the V segment lost 6 bases, leaving 4 bases of the junction unmatched. The CDR3 is made up of 15 amino acids. Per the germline V gene, CDR1 is MGHRA and CDR2 is YSYEKL.

The chain uses TRBV5-1 and TRBJ1-3, with TRBD1 as a possible D gene (5 bases). The CDR3 contains 17 residues. Deletions cut 6 bases from V and 4 bases from J, with 23 bases between. The germline CDR1 and CDR2 sequences are SGHRS and YFSETQ. In DNA form, the CDR3 reads TGCGCCAGCAAGCCGGAAGGGACGGCGGCTCGCGGAAACACCATATATTTT. Amino acids: CASKPEGTAARGNTIYF.

The genes are TRBV5-4 and TRBJ1-2, with TRBD1 matching 7 bases. With V trimmed by 4 bases and J by 4 bases, 1 base remained unmatched. The CDR3 runs to 12 residues. Germline values: CDR1 SGHNT, CDR2 YYREEE (reference sequence). The CDR3 DNA sequence: TGTGCCAGCAGCAGGGACAGCTATGGCTACACCTTC. Its translation is CASSRDSYGYTF.

The chain is built from TRBV4-1 and TRBJ2-7; D unresolved. Germline CDR1 and CDR2: MGHRA and YSYEKL. V was trimmed by 2 bases and J by 3 bases, leaving 14 bases between them. The CDR3 has 15 amino acids. The CDR3 loop reads CASSQWSRRHYEQYF. The CDR3 nucleotides are TGCGCCAGCAGCCAATGGAGTCGCCGACACTACGAGCAGTACTTC.

This clone was detected only a few times. This chain links TRBV28 with TRBJ1-1; D call uncertain. Per germline, CDR1 MDHEN and CDR2 SYDVKM. This CDR3 has 13 residues. The V gene lost 2 bases and the J gene lost 5 bases, with 9 bases spanning the gap. This CDR3 is CASSLPAPTEAFF. CDR3 DNA sequence: TGTGCCAGCAGTTTACCGGCCCCGACTGAAGCTTTCTTT.

The chain has TRBV29-1 and TRBJ1-2, with no clear D. CDR3 length equals 14 residues. V lost 4 bases to trimming and J lost 1 base, with 13 bases between them. Per germline, CDR1 SQVTM and CDR2 ANQGSEA. The CDR3 is CSVGRWGDNYGYTF. Written as DNA, the CDR3 is TGCAGCGTTGGGCGGTGGGGTGATAACTATGGCTACACCTTC.

The CDR3 nucleotides read TGTGCCAGCAGGGACGGTAACACCGGGGAGCTGTTTTTT. It encodes CASRDGNTGELFF. The chain uses TRBV6-5 and TRBJ2-2; D gene uncertain. Germline V lookup: CDR1 MNHEY, CDR2 SVGAGI. V lost 6 bases to trimming and J lost 2 bases, with 7 bases between them. The CDR3 totals 13 residues.

This clone was found a few times. The V gene is TRBV5-1, the J gene TRBJ2-5, with a weak D call TRBD2 (5 bases). CDR1 SGHRS and CDR2 YFSETQ come from the germline V gene. This CDR3 is 15 amino acids long. The V and J ends lost 0 bases and 6 bases respectively, with 15 bases between them. CDR3 bases: TGCGCCAGCAGCTTGGGGGCGGGTCCGGAGCAGACCCAGTACTTC. Translating it yields CASSLGAGPEQTQYF.

The gene calls are TRBV5-6 and TRBJ1-4; 8 bases map to TRBD1. V lost 5 bases to trimming and J lost 8 bases; unmatched junction nucleotides: 14. This CDR3 comprises 16 residues. Germline loops: CDR1 SGHDT, CDR2 YYEEEE. In DNA, the CDR3 is TGTGCCAGCAGTTCCGGGACAGGCCGTCCATGGGAAAAACTGTTTTTT. Amino acid sequence: CASSSGTGRPWEKLFF. The variable domain in full, with the rest retrieved from reference TRBV5-6 and TRBJ1-4, is DAGVTQSPTHLIKTRGQQVTLRCSPKSGHDTVSWYQQALGQGPQFIFQYYEEEERQRGNFPDRFSGHQFPNYSSELNVNALLLGDSALYLCASSSGTGRPWEKLFFGSGTQLSVL.